The sequence of this T cell receptor beta chain was determined in a study of blood T cells in healthy people across ages. V gave up 0 bases and J gave up 4 bases, with 12 bases separating them. The V gene's germline CDR1 is DFQATT and CDR2 SNEGSKA (reference sequence). CDR3 length equals 14 residues. Then a second PCR, running roughly 7 to 11 cycles, was carried out with a sample-barcoded 5' primer and a J-beta primer mix. Each CDR3 protein gets one entry after TCRdb re-called the 5' RACE reads with MiXCR. In the table there are 1.8 million or so distinct CDR3 sequences, about 39% of which are singletons.

Material: blood. This TCR was sampled from a human donor in good health. V is TRBV20-1 and J is TRBJ2-5; TRBD2 is a possible D gene (5 bases). CDR3 region: CSARDRLGRETQYF. The CDR3 DNA sequence: TGCAGTGCTAGAGATCGGTTAGGGAGAGAGACCCAGTACTTC.